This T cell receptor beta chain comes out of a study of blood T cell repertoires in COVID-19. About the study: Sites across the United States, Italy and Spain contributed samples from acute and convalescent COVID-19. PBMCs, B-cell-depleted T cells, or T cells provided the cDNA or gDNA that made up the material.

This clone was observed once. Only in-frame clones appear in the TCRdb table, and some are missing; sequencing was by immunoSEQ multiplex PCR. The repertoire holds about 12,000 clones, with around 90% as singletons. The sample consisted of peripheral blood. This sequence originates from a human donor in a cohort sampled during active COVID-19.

The CDR3 loop reads CADGGRSLNSGANVLTF. The DNA of the CDR3 is TGTGCCGACGGCGGGAGAAGCCTTAACTCTGGGGCCAACGTCCTGACTTTC. This chain connects TRBV30 to TRBJ2-6; 7 bases line up with TRBD2. The CDR3 spans 17 residues. The germline gives CDR1 GTSNPN, CDR2 SVGIG (reference sequence). The V and J ends lost 8 bases and 0 bases, in that order; junction bases with no gene match: 13.